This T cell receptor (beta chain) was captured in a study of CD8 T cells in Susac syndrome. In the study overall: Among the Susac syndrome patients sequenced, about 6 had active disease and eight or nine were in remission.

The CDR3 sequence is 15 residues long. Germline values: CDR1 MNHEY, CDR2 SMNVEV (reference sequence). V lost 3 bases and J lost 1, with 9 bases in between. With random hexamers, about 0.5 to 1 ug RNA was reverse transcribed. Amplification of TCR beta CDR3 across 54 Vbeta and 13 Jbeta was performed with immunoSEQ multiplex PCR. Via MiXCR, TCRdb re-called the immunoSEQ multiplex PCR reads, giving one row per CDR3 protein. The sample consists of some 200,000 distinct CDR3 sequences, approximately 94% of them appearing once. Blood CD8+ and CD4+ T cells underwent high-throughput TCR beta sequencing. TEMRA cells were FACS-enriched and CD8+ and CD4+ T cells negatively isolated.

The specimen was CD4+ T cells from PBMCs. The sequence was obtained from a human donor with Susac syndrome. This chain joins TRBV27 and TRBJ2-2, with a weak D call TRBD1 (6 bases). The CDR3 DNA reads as TGTGCCAGCAGTTTTTGGGGGCAGAACACCGGGGAGCTGTTTTTT. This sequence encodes CASSFWGQNTGELFF.